This T cell receptor beta chain was identified in a study of T cell responses to AZD1222 COVID-19 vaccine. Germline CDR1 is SGHTA and CDR2 is FQGTGA. V lost 4 bases and J lost 1; bases outside the gene matches: 11. The CDR3 extends over 17 amino acids. Study-wide results and limits: Most donors were white British, females outnumbered males, and clonal diversity was possibly underestimated. Baseline seropositives among AZD1222 recipients totaled only five or six. The study reported that nearly half of spike-specific TCRs target unmutated variant regions. Spike-specific TCR breadth rose after two AZD1222 doses, and depth rose as well.

As to this clone: The antigen remains unidentified.

Clones were sequenced by immunoSEQ multiplex PCR, and TCRdb holds only the in-frame ones, with some missing. The sample has 130,000 or so clones; about 89% are singletons. This TCR was recovered from an adult who received the MenACWY meningococcal vaccine as a control. V is TRBV7-3 and J is TRBJ2-3; 7 bases are a match to TRBD2. Sequences were derived from peripheral blood, sampled 28 days after the second dose of the MenACWY control vaccine. CDR3 in DNA: TGTGCCAGCAGCTGGCACAACCAGCGGGATGGCACAGATACGCAGTATTTT. Protein: CASSWHNQRDGTDTQYF.